The T cell receptor beta chain under discussion was sequenced for a study of control samples from healthy donors and cancer patients. The germline gives CDR1 SGHTA, CDR2 FQGNSA. V lost 2 bases, J lost 6 bases, and 10 bases lay in between. This CDR3 spans 13 amino acids. The count of this clone is one. The data were produced by immunoSEQ multiplex PCR, yet TCRdb's version contains in-frame clones alone and is incomplete. The table has over 150,000 clones, around 95% seen once. The origin of this receptor is a man aged 35 to 55 in good health. The sequencing sample was made of blood. V and J are TRBV7-2 and TRBJ1-1, with a weak D call TRBD1 (5 bases). The CDR3 coding sequence is TGTGCCAGCAGCTTACAGGGAAGCGCTGAAGCTTTCTTT. Translating it yields CASSLQGSAEAFF.